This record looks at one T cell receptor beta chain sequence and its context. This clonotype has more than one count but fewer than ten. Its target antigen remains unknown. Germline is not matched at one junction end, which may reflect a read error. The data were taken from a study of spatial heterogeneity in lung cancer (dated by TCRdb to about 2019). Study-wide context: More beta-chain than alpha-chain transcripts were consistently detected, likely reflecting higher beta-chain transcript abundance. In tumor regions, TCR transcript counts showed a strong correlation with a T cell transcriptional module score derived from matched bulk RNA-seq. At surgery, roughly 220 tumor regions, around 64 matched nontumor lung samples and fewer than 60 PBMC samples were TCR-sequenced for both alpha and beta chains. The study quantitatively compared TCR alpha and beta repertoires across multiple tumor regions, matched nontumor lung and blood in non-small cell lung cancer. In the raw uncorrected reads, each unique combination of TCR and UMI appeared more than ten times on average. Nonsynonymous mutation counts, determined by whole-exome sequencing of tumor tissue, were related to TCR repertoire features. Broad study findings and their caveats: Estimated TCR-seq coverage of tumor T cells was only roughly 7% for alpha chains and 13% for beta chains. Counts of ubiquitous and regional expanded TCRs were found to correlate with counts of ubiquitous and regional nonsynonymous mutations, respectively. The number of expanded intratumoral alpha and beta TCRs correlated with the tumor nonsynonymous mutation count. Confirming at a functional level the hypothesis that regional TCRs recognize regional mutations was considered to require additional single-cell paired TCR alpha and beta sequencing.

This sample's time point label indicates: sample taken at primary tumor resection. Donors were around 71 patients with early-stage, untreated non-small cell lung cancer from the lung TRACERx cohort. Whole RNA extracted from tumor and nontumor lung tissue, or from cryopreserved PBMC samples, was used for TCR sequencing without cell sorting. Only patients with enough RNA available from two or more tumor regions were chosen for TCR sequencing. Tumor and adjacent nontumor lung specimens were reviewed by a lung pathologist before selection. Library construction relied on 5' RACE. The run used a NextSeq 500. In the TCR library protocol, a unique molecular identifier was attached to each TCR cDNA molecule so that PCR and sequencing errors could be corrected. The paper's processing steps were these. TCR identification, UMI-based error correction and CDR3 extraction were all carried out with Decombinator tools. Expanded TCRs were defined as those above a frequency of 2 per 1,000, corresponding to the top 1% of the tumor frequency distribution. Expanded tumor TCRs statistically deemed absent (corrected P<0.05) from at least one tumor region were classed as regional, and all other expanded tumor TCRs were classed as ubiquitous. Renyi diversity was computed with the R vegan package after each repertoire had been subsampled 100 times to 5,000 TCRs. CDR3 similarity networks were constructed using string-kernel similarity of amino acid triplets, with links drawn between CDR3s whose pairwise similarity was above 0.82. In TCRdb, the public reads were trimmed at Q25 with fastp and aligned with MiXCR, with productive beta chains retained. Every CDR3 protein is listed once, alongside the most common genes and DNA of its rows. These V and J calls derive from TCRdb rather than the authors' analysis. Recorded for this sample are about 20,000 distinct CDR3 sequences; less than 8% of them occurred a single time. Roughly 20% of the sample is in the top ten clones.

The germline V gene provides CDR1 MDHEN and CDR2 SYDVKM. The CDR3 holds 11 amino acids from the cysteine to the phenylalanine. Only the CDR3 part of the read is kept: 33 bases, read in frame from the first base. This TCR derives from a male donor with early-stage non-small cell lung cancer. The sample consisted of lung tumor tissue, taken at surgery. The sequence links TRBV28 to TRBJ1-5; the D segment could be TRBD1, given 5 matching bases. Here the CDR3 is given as CATRGGQPQNF. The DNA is TGTGCCACCCGGGGCGGTCAGCCCCAGAATTTT.